The 7 T cell receptor beta chains reported below all come from one sample, sequenced in a study of chemoradiotherapy in HPV16-positive cancers. TCRdb keeps only in-frame clones here, not all; method: immunoSEQ multiplex PCR. The table records fewer than 40,000 clones, 65% to 80% of them present only once. Source: blood, taken from a patient who underwent chemoradiotherapy. These receptor sequences come from a human donor with HPV-associated anogenital cancer.

Points on this clone: Germline and junction disagree at one end, which may indicate a read error. This same CDR3 is encoded by further DNA sequences in the sample. The chain employs TRBV7-2 and TRBJ1-6; D is perhaps TRBD1 (5 bases). The CDR3 contains 15 residues. Looked up from germline, CDR1 is SGHTA and CDR2 is FQGNSA. CDR3 sequence (DNA): TGTGCCAGCAGCTTAGTGGTGGGGGGTTACTCACCTCTCCACTTT. This sequence encodes CASSLVVGGYSPLHF.

There are a few counts of this clone. This chain links TRBV7-9 with TRBJ2-3; D gene ambiguous. Germline lookup yields CDR1 SEHNR and CDR2 FQNEAQ (reference sequence). The CDR3 has 12 amino acids. With 2 bases removed from V and 6 bases from J, the gap between germline ends came to 6 bases. DNA of the CDR3: TGTGCCAGCAGCTTAAATTCGGATACGCAGTATTTT. Amino acids: CASSLNSDTQYF.

The J gene is TRBJ2-7, the V gene TRBV11-2; D perhaps matches TRBD1 (5 bases). CDR3 length: 13 residues. The V gene lost 1 base and the J gene lost 3 bases, with 7 bases spanning the gap. The germline CDR1 and CDR2 sequences are SGHAT and FQNNGV. The CDR3 reads CASSLGQFYEQYF. DNA for the CDR3: TGTGCCAGCAGCTTAGGACAGTTCTACGAGCAGTACTTC.

This clone was observed a handful of times. The chain recombines TRBV5-1 with TRBJ1-1; D might be TRBD1 (6 bases). This CDR3 comprises 15 residues. In germline, CDR1 is SGHRS, CDR2 YFSETQ. V shed 0 bases and J shed 0 bases, with 9 bases lying between them. The CDR3 DNA reads TGCGCCAGCAGCTTGGGGGGGGCCATGAACACTGAAGCTTTCTTT. Its protein product is CASSLGGAMNTEAFF.

The chain joins TRBV20-1 to TRBJ1-1, with D maybe TRBD1 (5 bases). The germline V gene encodes CDR1 DFQATT and CDR2 SNEGSKA (reference sequence). V was pared by 8 bases and J by 4 bases, with 11 bases between. This CDR3 has 11 amino acids. CDR3 sequence (DNA): TGCAGTCGGTGGGGGACCACTGAAGCTTTCTTT. This codes for CSRWGTTEAFF.

This chain joins TRBV7-7 and TRBJ2-6; D unresolved. CDR1 and CDR2 from the germline V gene are SSHAT and FNYEAQ (reference sequence). The CDR3 has 14 residues. V dropped 4 bases and J dropped 4 bases, with 8 bases sitting between them. The CDR3 region is CASSSEIGANVLTF. The CDR3 nucleotides read TGTGCCAGCAGCTCCGAGATAGGGGCCAACGTCCTGACTTTC.

This clone has only one observation. V is TRBV7-3 and J is TRBJ1-2; 7 bases map to TRBD1. CDR1 and CDR2 (germline): SGHTA, FQGTGA. Trimming took 2 bases from V and 6 from J; bases not matched to a gene: 3. The CDR3 covers 13 residues. This CDR3 is CASSLEQGNGYTF. The CDR3, as DNA: TGTGCCAGCAGCTTAGAACAGGGGAATGGCTACACCTTC.